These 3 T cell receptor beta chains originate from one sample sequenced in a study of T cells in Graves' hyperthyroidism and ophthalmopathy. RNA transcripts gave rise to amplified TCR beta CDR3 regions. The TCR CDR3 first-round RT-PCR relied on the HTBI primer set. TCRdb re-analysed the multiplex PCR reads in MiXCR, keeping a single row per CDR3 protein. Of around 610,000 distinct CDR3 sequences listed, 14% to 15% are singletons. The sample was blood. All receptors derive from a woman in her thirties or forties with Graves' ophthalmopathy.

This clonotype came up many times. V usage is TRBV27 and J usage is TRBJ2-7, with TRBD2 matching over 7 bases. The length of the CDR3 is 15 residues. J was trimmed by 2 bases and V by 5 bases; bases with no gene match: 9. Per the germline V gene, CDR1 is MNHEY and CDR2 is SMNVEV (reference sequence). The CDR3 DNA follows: TGTGCCAGCAGTCGCTGGGAGGGCGGGGCCTACGAGCAGTACTTC. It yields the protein CASSRWEGGAYEQYF.

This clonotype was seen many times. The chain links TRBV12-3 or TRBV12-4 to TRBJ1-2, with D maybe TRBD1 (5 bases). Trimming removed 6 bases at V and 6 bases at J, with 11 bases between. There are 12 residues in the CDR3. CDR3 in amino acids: CASSRTTDGYTF. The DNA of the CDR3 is TGTGCCAGCAGCCGCACGACAGATGGCTACACCTTC.

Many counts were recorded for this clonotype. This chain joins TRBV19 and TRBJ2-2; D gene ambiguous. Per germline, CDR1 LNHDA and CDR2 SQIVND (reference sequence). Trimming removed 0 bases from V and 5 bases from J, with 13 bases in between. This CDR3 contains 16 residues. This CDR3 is CASSIDLQVQTGELFF. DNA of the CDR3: TGTGCCAGTAGTATAGATCTTCAGGTCCAGACCGGGGAGCTGTTTTTT.